The source of this TCR beta chain is a study of blood T cell repertoires in COVID-19. The CDR3 has 13 residues. V lost 2 bases and J 5 bases, leaving 9 bases between the germline ends. The germline V gene has CDR1 LNHDA and CDR2 SQIVND (reference sequence). Repertoires were generated with immunoSEQ multiplex PCR, while TCRdb's copy carries only in-frame clones and drops some. This table holds roughly 290,000 clones, more than 70% found once. The receptor was derived from a woman aged 50 to 65 who had recovered from COVID-19. The sample consisted of peripheral blood. The chain is built from TRBV19 and TRBJ1-2; D gene ambiguous. The CDR3 spells CASSINPGYGYTF. For the CDR3, the DNA is TGTGCCAGTAGTATAAACCCAGGTTATGGCTACACCTTC.